The 22 T cell receptor beta chains below were found in one sample sequenced in a study of pediatric ulcerative colitis. Some clones are missing from TCRdb's copy, which holds only in-frame ones; the method was immunoSEQ multiplex PCR. The sample has more than 40,000 clones; about four fifths are singletons. One to two pinch biopsies were taken from the rectum during colonoscopy. Sample: gut tissue. The source is a girl aged 10 to 17 with moderate ulcerative colitis.

The rearrangement joins TRBV5-1 to TRBJ2-2, with a possible D match to TRBD1 (5 bases). The V end lost 5 bases, the J end lost 1 base, and 9 bases lay between the germline ends. This CDR3 region has 14 residues. Germline-derived CDR1 and CDR2 are SGHRS and YFSETQ. CDR3 sequence (DNA): TGCGCCAGCAGGGACATGCGGAACACCGGGGAGCTGTTTTTT. Its translation is CASRDMRNTGELFF. Full variable domain (remainder filled in from reference TRBV5-1 and TRBJ2-2): KAGVTQTPRYLIKTRGQQVTLSCSPISGHRSVSWYQQTPGQGLQFLFEYFSETQRNKGNFPGRFSGRQFSNSRSEMNVSTLELGDSALYLCASRDMRNTGELFFGEGSRLTVL.

The V call is TRBV11-2, the J call TRBJ1-1, with D perhaps matching TRBD1 (5 bases). V was trimmed by 3 bases and J by 2 bases, leaving 10 bases between them. There are 14 residues in the CDR3. Germline loops: CDR1 SGHAT, CDR2 FQNNGV. This CDR3 reads CASSFGTANTEAFF. As DNA, the CDR3 is TGTGCCAGCAGCTTTGGGACCGCCAACACTGAAGCTTTCTTT.

V is TRBV5-1 and J is TRBJ2-5; D is uncertain. Deletions cut 3 bases from V and 4 bases from J, with 4 bases between. The length of the CDR3 is 11 residues. Per the germline V gene, CDR1 is SGHRS and CDR2 is YFSETQ. In DNA, the CDR3 is TGCGCCAGCAGCTCGGGAGAGACCCAGTACTTC. Translated, it gives CASSSGETQYF.

This clone was observed a few times. The same CDR3 can be traced to other DNA sequences in this sample. The J gene is TRBJ2-7, the V gene TRBV6-5; possibly TRBD1 for D (6 bases). Germline lookup yields CDR1 MNHEY and CDR2 SVGAGI. The CDR3 has 15 amino acids. V lost 2 bases, J lost 0 bases, and 11 bases lay in between. The CDR3 DNA follows: TGTGCCAGCAGTTACAGACGGGACAACTCCTACGAGCAGTACTTC. Amino acids: CASSYRRDNSYEQYF.

V usage is TRBV10-3 and J usage is TRBJ2-3, with TRBD2 matching over 7 bases. The length of the CDR3 is 15 residues. Germline trimming cut 0 bases from V and 4 bases from J; bases unmatched to any gene: 4. The V gene's germline CDR1 is ENHRY and CDR2 SYGVKD. The CDR3 DNA is TGTGCCATCAGTGAGTCGTGGGAGGGCCCAGATACGCAGTATTTT. Its protein product is CAISESWEGPDTQYF.

The chain links TRBV4-2 to TRBJ1-1; D not resolved. Germline-derived CDR1 and CDR2 are LGHNA and YNFKEQ. Trimming stripped 0 bases from V and 6 bases from J, with 11 bases between. The CDR3 spans 14 residues. CDR3: CASSQDARTAEAFF. The CDR3, as DNA: TGTGCCAGCAGCCAAGATGCCAGGACTGCTGAAGCTTTCTTT.

This rearrangement joins TRBV23-1 to TRBJ2-2; 9 bases agree with TRBD1. TRBV23-1 is an ORF, and what it does is uncertain. V trimming: 1 base; J trimming: 2 bases; junction bases outside the gene matches: 17. The CDR3 contains 21 residues. CDR3 DNA sequence: TGCGCCAGCAGTCAATTCTTCCGTTTAGGTGGGGACAGGGCCAACACCGGGGAGCTGTTTTTT. This encodes CASSQFFRLGGDRANTGELFF.

The chain links TRBV7-9 to TRBJ2-7, with 11 positions matching TRBD1. Germline V gives CDR1 SEHNR, CDR2 FQNEAQ (reference sequence). The CDR3 is made up of 16 amino acids. Unmatched junction bases numbered 9, after V lost 4 bases and J lost 4 bases. CDR3 residues: CASSSDGQGALYEQYF. The CDR3 DNA reads TGTGCCAGCAGCTCTGACGGACAGGGGGCTCTGTACGAGCAGTACTTC.

The rearrangement uses TRBV7-2 and TRBJ2-7; D is perhaps TRBD1 (6 bases). Germline CDR1 reads SGHTA; CDR2 reads FQGNSA. The length of the CDR3 is 12 residues. Between the trimmed V and J ends, which lost 5 bases and 4 bases, there was a span of 9 bases. CDR3 sequence (DNA): TGTGCCAGCAGCCTTCAGGGGTACGAGCAGTACTTC. It is translated as CASSLQGYEQYF.

The chain uses TRBV27 and TRBJ2-2; D not resolved. Germline-derived CDR1 and CDR2 are MNHEY and SMNVEV (reference sequence). Trimming cost V 7 bases and J 4 bases, with 10 bases left between them. The CDR3 runs to 13 residues. In DNA, the CDR3 is TGTGCCAGCAAGAAAGTCGGCACCGGGGAGCTGTTTTTT. It codes for CASKKVGTGELFF.

The J gene is TRBJ1-2, the V gene TRBV14; the D is unclear. This CDR3 has 13 amino acids. Germline values: CDR1 SGHDN, CDR2 FVKESK. Trimming stripped 4 bases from V and 4 bases from J, with 10 bases between. The CDR3 spells CASSPGISYGYTF. CDR3 nucleotides: TGTGCCAGCAGCCCCGGAATCAGCTATGGCTACACCTTC.

The chain carries TRBV27 and TRBJ2-7; D gene unclear. CDR1 and CDR2 from the germline V gene are MNHEY and SMNVEV (reference sequence). V lost 1 base to trimming and J lost 2 bases, with 12 bases between them. The CDR3 sequence is 15 residues long. CDR3 sequence (DNA): TGTGCCAGCAGTTTATGGGGAAACAGACCCTACGAGCAGTACTTC. This translates into CASSLWGNRPYEQYF.

V usage is TRBV6-5 and J usage is TRBJ2-7, with TRBD2 identical over 7 bases. With 2 bases clipped from V and 1 base from J, the junction kept 2 bases outside the gene matches. CDR3 length: 14 residues. Germline CDR1 reads MNHEY; CDR2 reads SVGAGI. CDR3 sequence: CASSYRDYSYEQYF. CDR3 sequence (DNA): TGTGCCAGCAGTTACAGGGACTATTCCTACGAGCAGTACTTC.

The genes are TRBV5-1 and TRBJ2-5; TRBD1 aligns across 8 bases. The CDR3 consists of 15 residues. The germline CDR1 and CDR2 sequences are SGHRS and YFSETQ. J was trimmed by 5 bases and V by 4 bases; bases with no gene match: 10. CDR3 sequence reads: CASSLSTGGVETQYF. CDR3 DNA sequence: TGCGCCAGCAGCCTATCCACAGGGGGTGTGGAGACCCAGTACTTC.

The chain links TRBV27 to TRBJ2-1; D perhaps matches TRBD1 (6 bases). Germline-derived CDR1 and CDR2 are MNHEY and SMNVEV (reference sequence). This CDR3 contains 16 residues. V was cut by 5 bases and J by 0 bases, with 14 bases left in between. CDR3 sequence: CASSRYPDSSYNEQFF. The DNA for the CDR3 is TGTGCCAGCAGTAGATACCCGGACAGCTCCTACAATGAGCAGTTCTTC.

V usage is TRBV28 and J usage is TRBJ2-7; either TRBD1 or TRBD2 may supply D (5 bases each). CDR3 length: 15 residues. Germline V CDR1 and CDR2: MDHEN, SYDVKM. V shed 3 bases and J shed 0 bases, with 12 bases lying between them. The CDR3 reads CASSFWDLSSYEQYF. The CDR3 DNA sequence: TGTGCCAGCAGTTTCTGGGACCTTAGCTCCTACGAGCAGTACTTC. The whole variable domain, filled in from reference TRBV28 and TRBJ2-7, reads DVKVTQSSRYLVKRTGEKVFLECVQDMDHENMFWYRQDPGLGLRLIYFSYDVKMKEKGDIPEGYSVSREKKERFSLILESASTNQTSMYLCASSFWDLSSYEQYFGPGTRLTVT.

This clone is labeled medium-sized. The rearrangement links TRBV7-9 to TRBJ1-2, with TRBD1 identical over 8 bases. Looked up from germline, CDR1 is SEHNR and CDR2 is FQNEAQ (reference sequence). Unmatched junction bases numbered 6, after V lost 1 base and J lost 8 bases. CDR3 length: 14 amino acids. CDR3 protein: CASSLGGQGRGYTF. CDR3 sequence (DNA): TGTGCCAGCAGCTTAGGCGGACAGGGTAGAGGCTACACCTTC.

This rearrangement joins TRBV5-4 to TRBJ2-7, with 11 bases fitting TRBD2. V lost 0 bases, J lost 3 bases, and 5 bases stayed unmatched. Germline values: CDR1 SGHNT, CDR2 YYREEE (reference sequence). The CDR3 length is 16 residues. The CDR3 loop is CASSLGSSGRIYEQYF. The CDR3 DNA follows: TGTGCCAGCAGCTTGGGTTCTAGCGGGAGGATCTACGAGCAGTACTTC.

The rearrangement links TRBV4-2 to TRBJ2-7, with 8 bases fitting TRBD2. This CDR3 contains 15 residues. Trimming cost V 5 bases and J 0 bases; bases outside gene matches: 6. CDR1 is LGHNA, CDR2 YNFKEQ, per germline. CDR3 nucleotide sequence: TGTGCCAGCAGCGAATTAGCGGGGAGCTCCTACGAGCAGTACTTC. This sequence encodes CASSELAGSSYEQYF.

The chain is built from TRBV18 and TRBJ2-5, with D perhaps matching TRBD1 (5 bases). Trimming took off 3 bases at V and 5 bases at J, with 7 bases between the two ends. The germline V gene encodes CDR1 KGHSH and CDR2 LQKENI. The CDR3 is made up of 12 amino acids. CDR3 sequence reads: CASSPPGETQYF. DNA of the CDR3: TGTGCCAGCTCACCCCCAGGGGAGACCCAGTACTTC.

The V call is TRBV9, the J call TRBJ1-2, with D possibly matching TRBD1 (6 bases). This CDR3 contains 16 residues. The ends were cut back, 0 bases at V and 5 bases at J, with 17 bases in the middle. Per the germline V gene, CDR1 is SGDLS and CDR2 is YYNGEE. CDR3: CASSVGGSGEAYGYTF. DNA of the CDR3: TGTGCCAGCAGCGTAGGGGGTTCAGGGGAAGCATATGGCTACACCTTC.

This clone turned up a few times. Other nucleotide sequences from this sample produce the same CDR3. The chain has TRBV2 and TRBJ1-5; D uncertain. The CDR3 sequence is 14 residues long. Deletions cut 7 bases from V and 3 bases from J, with 13 bases between. CDR1 is SNHLY and CDR2 is FYNNEI in the germline V gene. The CDR3 here is CASTEGRYNQPQHF. DNA for the CDR3: TGTGCCAGCACCGAGGGCAGATACAATCAGCCCCAGCATTTT.